The rows below give T cell receptor beta chains drawn from one sample of a study of shared clonotypes between healthy human individuals. Some clones are missing from TCRdb's copy, which holds only in-frame ones; the method was immunoSEQ multiplex PCR. The top ten hold roughly 1% of the sample, which has around 2,000,000 clones, roughly 95% seen once. Material: naive CD8+ T cells sorted from blood. These receptors came from a man aged 18 to 35 in good health. Each CDR3 is given with its conserved first and last residue. The order of the fields is J gene, clone size, D gene, V gene, CDR3 length, CDR3 DNA, CDR3 protein. A D gene is named only where the DNA matches it firmly. Where a row states a size, it is once, few, many or the class of an expanded clone; other rows omit it.

>TRBJ1-6|.|.|TRBV7-3|14
TGTGCCAGCAGCTTAACAGGGGGAGGTTCACCCCTCCACTTT
CASSLTGGGSPLHF
>TRBJ2-7|once|.|TRBV28|12
TGTGCCAGCAGCGCCGGGCGCTACGAGCAGTACTTC
CASSAGRYEQYF
>TRBJ1-1|.|.|TRBV28|13
TGTGCCAGCAGTTTTACGGGTAACACTGAAGCTTTCTTT
CASSFTGNTEAFF
>TRBJ2-1|.|.|TRBV28|13
TGTGCCAGCGTGGCAGTCACCTACAATGAGCAGTTCTTC
CASVAVTYNEQFF
>TRBJ1-2|.|.|TRBV5-6|13
TGTGCCAGCAGCTTTTTATCATCGACTGGCTACACCTTC
CASSFLSSTGYTF
>TRBJ2-7|medium-sized|.|TRBV7-2|14
TGTGCCAGCAGCTTAATCGTGTCCGCGGGAGAGCAGTACTTC
CASSLIVSAGEQYF
>TRBJ2-2|few|.|TRBV9|14
TGTGCCAGCAGCGTAGAAGGGGACACCGGGGAGCTGTTTTTT
CASSVEGDTGELFF
>TRBJ2-5|.|.|TRBV30|11
TGTGCCTGGTCCATTCAAGAGACCCAGTACTTC
CAWSIQETQYF
>TRBJ2-1|.|.|TRBV6-5|14
TGTGCCAGCAGTTACGCTAGCGAGGTCAATGAGCAGTTCTTC
CASSYASEVNEQFF
>TRBJ1-2|.|.|TRBV19|14
TGTGCCAGTACCCCAGGTGGTCCCCTCCTGGGCTACACCTTC
CASTPGGPLLGYTF
>TRBJ2-1|.|TRBD2|TRBV4-3|18
TGCGCCAGCAGCCAAGAACTAGCGGGTCAGAGCTCCTACAATGAGCAGTTCTTC
CASSQELAGQSSYNEQFF
>TRBJ2-7|.|TRBD2|TRBV27|16
TGTGCCAGCAGTCCTGGACTAGCGGGAGTGTTTTACGAGCAGTACTTC
CASSPGLAGVFYEQYF
>TRBJ2-1|.|TRBD2|TRBV7-2|18
TGTGCCAGCAGCTTAGTTTGGGGGACTAGCGGGAGAGGAAATGAGCAGTTCTTC
CASSLVWGTSGRGNEQFF
>TRBJ1-2|.|.|TRBV19|13
TGTGCCAGTAGCGTTACGGTTGACTATGGCTACACCTTC
CASSVTVDYGYTF
>TRBJ1-1|.|TRBD1|TRBV4-1|14
TGCGCCAGCAGCCCTGGGACAGGGTACACTGAAGCTTTCTTT
CASSPGTGYTEAFF
>TRBJ1-5|.|TRBD1|TRBV6-4|15
TGTGCCAGCAGTGAGGTGGCAGGGGGTATTCAGCCCCAGCATTTT
CASSEVAGGIQPQHF
>TRBJ1-4|.|.|TRBV9|12
TGTGCCAGCAGCGTAGGTAATGAAAAACTGTTTTTT
CASSVGNEKLFF
>TRBJ2-7|.|TRBD1|TRBV9|15
TGTGCCAGCAGCCCCTCGACAGGGCTCTCCTACGAGCAGTACTTC
CASSPSTGLSYEQYF
>TRBJ2-1|.|.|TRBV7-2|16
TGTGCCAGCTCCCTGGGCCCCGAACACTCCTACAATGAGCAGTTCTTC
CASSLGPEHSYNEQFF
>TRBJ1-1|.|.|TRBV30|15
TGTGCCTGGAGTGTGGGGGGTCTAGGCTACACTGAAGCTTTCTTT
CAWSVGGLGYTEAFF
>TRBJ2-7|.|TRBD1|TRBV7-9|18
TGTGCCAGCAGCCCCCTCCGCGGGCAGGGGGATCAGTCCTACGAGCAGTACTTC
CASSPLRGQGDQSYEQYF
>TRBJ1-5|.|.|TRBV2|17
TGTGCCAGCAGTGAAGCGCGGGCGAGGACGGCGAATCAGCCCCAGCATTTT
CASSEARARTANQPQHF
>TRBJ2-2|.|.|TRBV6-1|15
TGTGCCAGCAGTGAATTAAGGTGGGGAACCGGGGAGCTGTTTTTT
CASSELRWGTGELFF
>TRBJ1-5|.|.|TRBV5-8|16
TGTGCCAGCAGCCTAATAGAGACGTTAATTGGGAAGCCCCAGCATTTT
CASSLIETLIGKPQHF
>TRBJ1-1|.|TRBD1|TRBV6-5|14
TGTGCCAGCAGGAAGACAGGGTTGAACACTGAAGCTTTCTTT
CASRKTGLNTEAFF
>TRBJ2-1|.|TRBD2|TRBV7-6|16
TGTGCCAGCAGCTTAGGAGGCGGGAGGGCCATGGATGAGCAGTTCTTC
CASSLGGGRAMDEQFF
>TRBJ1-1|.|.|TRBV6-1|11
TGTGCCAGTGACGGGAACACTGAAGCTTTCTTT
CASDGNTEAFF
>TRBJ1-1|many|.|TRBV30|13
TGTGCCTGGAGTGCAGGGCCCCAAAGAGAAGCTTTCTTT
CAWSAGPQREAFF
>TRBJ2-7|.|.|TRBV11-1|15
TGTGCCAGCAGCTTAGGGGGTGGCGATACCTACGAGCAGTACTTC
CASSLGGGDTYEQYF